The present entry profiles one T cell receptor beta chain with its context. Sample treatment: oral pan-JAK inhibitor, 5-10 mg twice daily. Extraction of RNA preceded its reverse transcription into cDNA, which served as the sequencing template. Method: immunoSEQ multiplex PCR; TCRdb's copy keeps in-frame clones and lacks some. The table includes about 160,000 clones, roughly 65% detected once. These data belong to a study of CD8+ T cells in alopecia areata. Deletions cut 5 bases from V and 0 bases from J, with 11 bases between. This CDR3 spans 15 amino acids. Germline assignment: CDR1 MGHDK and CDR2 SYGVNS.

Sequenced here: CD4+ T cells sorted from blood, sampled at week 4, from a patient treated with tofacitinib. This sequence was found in a human donor with alopecia areata. The J gene is TRBJ2-1, the V gene TRBV25-1; D not certain. Here the CDR3 DNA reads TGTGCCAGCAGTCCGACCGAGAGCTCCTACAATGAGCAGTTCTTC. Protein: CASSPTESSYNEQFF.